The sequence of this T cell receptor (beta chain) was determined in a study of T cells in Graves' hyperthyroidism and ophthalmopathy. Study results and caveats: Clonotypes that were expanded in thyroid above 0.001 mostly appeared in blood too.

Newly diagnosed hyperthyroidism patients aged 18 to 65 years had disease lasting under 2 months. In making diagnoses, clinical symptoms, serum thyroxine and TRAb, thyroid ultrasound and orbital computed tomography were all used. The CDR3 regions of TCR beta were amplified from RNA transcripts. TCR CDR3 underwent first-round RT-PCR with the HTBI primer set. TCRdb passed the multiplex PCR reads through MiXCR, listing each CDR3 protein once. This table holds some 300,000 distinct CDR3 sequences, 10% to 15% found once. Notes on this clonotype: Antigen specificity is unknown. This may come from a read error, since a much larger clone is one base off. Because it lacks the conserved phenylalanine or tryptophan at the end, this CDR3 is likely a read error.

Germline assignment: CDR1 KGHDR and CDR2 SFDVKD. There are 15 residues in the CDR3. V lost 3 bases and J 1 base, leaving 8 bases between the germline ends. V gene TRBV24-1 combines with J gene TRBJ2-2, with D possibly matching TRBD1 (6 bases). The clonotype comes from a woman aged 30 to 39 with Graves' hyperthyroidism that later progressed to Graves' ophthalmopathy. The sequenced sample consisted of blood. The DNA of the CDR3 is TGTGCCACCAGTGATCCGGGACAGAACACCGGGGAGCTGTTTCTT. As protein: CATSDPGQNTGELFL.